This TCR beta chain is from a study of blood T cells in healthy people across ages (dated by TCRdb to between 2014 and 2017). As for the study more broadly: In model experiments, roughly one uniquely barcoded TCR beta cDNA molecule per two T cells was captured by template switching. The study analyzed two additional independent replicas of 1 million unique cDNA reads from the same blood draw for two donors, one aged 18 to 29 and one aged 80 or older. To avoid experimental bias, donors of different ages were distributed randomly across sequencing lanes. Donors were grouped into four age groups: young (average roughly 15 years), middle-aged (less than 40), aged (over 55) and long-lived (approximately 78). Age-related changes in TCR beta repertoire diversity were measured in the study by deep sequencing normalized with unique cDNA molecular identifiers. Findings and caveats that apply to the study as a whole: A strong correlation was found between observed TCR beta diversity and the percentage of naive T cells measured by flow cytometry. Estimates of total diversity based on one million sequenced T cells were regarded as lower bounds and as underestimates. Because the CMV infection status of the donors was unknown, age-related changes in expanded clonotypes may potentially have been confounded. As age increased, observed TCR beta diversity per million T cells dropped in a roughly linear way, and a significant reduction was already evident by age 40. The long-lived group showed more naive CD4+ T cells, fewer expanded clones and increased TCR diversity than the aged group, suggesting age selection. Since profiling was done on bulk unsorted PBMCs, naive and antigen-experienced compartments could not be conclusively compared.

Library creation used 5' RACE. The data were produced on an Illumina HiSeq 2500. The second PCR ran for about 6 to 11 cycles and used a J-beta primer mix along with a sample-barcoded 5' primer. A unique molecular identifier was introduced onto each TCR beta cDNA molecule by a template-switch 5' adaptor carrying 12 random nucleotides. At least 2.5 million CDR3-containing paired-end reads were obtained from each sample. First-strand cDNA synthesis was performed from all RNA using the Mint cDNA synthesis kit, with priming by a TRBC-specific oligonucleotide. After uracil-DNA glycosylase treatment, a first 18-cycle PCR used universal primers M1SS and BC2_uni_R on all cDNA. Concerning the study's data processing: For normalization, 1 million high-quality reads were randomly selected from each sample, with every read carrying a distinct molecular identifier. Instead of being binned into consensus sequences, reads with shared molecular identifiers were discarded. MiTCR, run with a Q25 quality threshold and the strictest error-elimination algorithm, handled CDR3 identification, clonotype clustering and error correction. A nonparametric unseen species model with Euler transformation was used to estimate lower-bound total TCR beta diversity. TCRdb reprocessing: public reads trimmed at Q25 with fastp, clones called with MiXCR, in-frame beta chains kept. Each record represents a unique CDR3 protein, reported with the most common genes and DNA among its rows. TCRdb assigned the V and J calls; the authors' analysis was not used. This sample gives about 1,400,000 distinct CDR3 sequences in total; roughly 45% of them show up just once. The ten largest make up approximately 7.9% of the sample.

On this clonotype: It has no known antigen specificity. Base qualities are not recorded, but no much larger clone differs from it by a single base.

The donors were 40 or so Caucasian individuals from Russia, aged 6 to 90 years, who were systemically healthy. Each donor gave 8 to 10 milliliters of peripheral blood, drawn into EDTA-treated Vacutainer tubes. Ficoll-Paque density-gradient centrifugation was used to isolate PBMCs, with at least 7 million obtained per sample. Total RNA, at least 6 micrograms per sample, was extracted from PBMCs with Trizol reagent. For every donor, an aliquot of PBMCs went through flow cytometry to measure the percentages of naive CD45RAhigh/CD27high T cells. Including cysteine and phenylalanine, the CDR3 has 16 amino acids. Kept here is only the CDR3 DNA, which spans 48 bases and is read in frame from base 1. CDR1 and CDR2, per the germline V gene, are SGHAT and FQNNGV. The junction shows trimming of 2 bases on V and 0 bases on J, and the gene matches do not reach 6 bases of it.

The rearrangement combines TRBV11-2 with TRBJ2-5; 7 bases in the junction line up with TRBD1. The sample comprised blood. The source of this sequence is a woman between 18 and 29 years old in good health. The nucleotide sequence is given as TGTGCCAGCAGCTTAATAGACAGGGAGTACCAAGAGACCCAGTACTTC. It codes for CASSLIDREYQETQYF.